This T cell receptor (beta chain) was sequenced during a study of cytomegalovirus exposure and HLA in healthy donors. With 60 Vbeta and 13 Jbeta primers, the PCR was carried out. The method was immunoSEQ multiplex PCR; TCRdb's version includes in-frame clones alone and lacks a portion of them. The repertoire includes around 250,000 clones, around 81% of them detected once, and almost 8% sits in the top ten. Trimming cost V 5 bases and J 1 base, with 14 bases left between them. This CDR3 has 15 amino acids. The germline gives CDR1 MDHEN, CDR2 SYDVKM. Input material: PBMCs. The chain has TRBV28 and TRBJ1-1; a possible D gene is TRBD1 (6 bases). This receptor was identified in a woman aged 60 to 75 in good health and CMV-seropositive. The CDR3 spells CASSPGGARNTEAFF. The CDR3 bases are TGTGCCAGCAGTCCCGGGGGGGCTAGGAACACTGAAGCTTTCTTT.